These 16 T cell receptor beta chains originate from one sample sequenced in a study of cytomegalovirus exposure and HLA in healthy donors. With 60 Vbeta and 13 Jbeta primers, the PCR was carried out. TCRdb's table, derived via immunoSEQ multiplex PCR, lists solely in-frame clones and lacks some. Here the sample spans about 170,000 clones, 85% being singletons. Sequencing was carried out using PBMCs. Every receptor here comes from a boy aged 2 to 10 in good health and CMV-seronegative.

This clone was observed once. CDR3 in DNA: TGTGCCAGTTCCCGACTAGCGGGGGGAAGCACAGATACGCAGTATTTT. This codes for CASSRLAGGSTDTQYF. The chain employs TRBV19 and TRBJ2-3, with 13 bases fitting TRBD2. V was pared by 8 bases and J by 0 bases, with 5 bases of the junction left unmatched. Germline V gene lookup returns CDR1 LNHDA and CDR2 SQIVND (reference sequence). This CDR3 is 16 amino acids long.

The J gene is TRBJ2-5, the V gene TRBV2; D call uncertain. CDR1 and CDR2 (germline): SNHLY, FYNNEI. The CDR3 loop spans 13 amino acids. The V end was cut by 4 bases, the J end by 5 bases, with 11 bases between. The CDR3 nucleotides read TGTGCCAGCAGTGGGGCCGGATGGGAGACCCAGTACTTC. Its translation: CASSGAGWETQYF.

The chain combines TRBV5-4 with TRBJ1-1; TRBD1 agrees at 8 bases. V lost 2 bases to trimming and J lost 8 bases; unmatched junction nucleotides: 2. Per germline, CDR1 SGHNT and CDR2 YYREEE (reference sequence). The CDR3 covers 12 residues. CDR3 in DNA: TGTGCCAGCAGCTTTGGGACAGGCGAAGCTTTCTTT. This gives the protein CASSFGTGEAFF.

The chain carries TRBV5-4 and TRBJ2-2; 8 nucleotides match TRBD1. V lost 4 bases and J lost 5; bases outside the gene matches: 7. The CDR3 sequence is 15 residues long. Germline-derived CDR1 and CDR2 are SGHNT and YYREEE (reference sequence). CDR3: CASSPDRDNTGELFF. The CDR3 nucleotides are TGTGCCAGCAGCCCGGACAGGGATAATACCGGGGAGCTGTTTTTT.

The chain has TRBV11-2 and TRBJ2-5; D perhaps matches TRBD2 (5 bases). Germline assignment: CDR1 SGHAT and CDR2 FQNNGV. The ends were cut back, 6 bases at V and 1 base at J, with 18 bases in the middle. The CDR3 is 16 amino acids. The CDR3 sequence is CASREAVGGVQETQYF. The CDR3 DNA is TGTGCCAGCAGAGAAGCGGTCGGCGGAGTCCAAGAGACCCAGTACTTC.

The chain recombines TRBV5-1 with TRBJ1-1; 10 bases align to TRBD1. CDR1 and CDR2 (germline): SGHRS, YFSETQ. The CDR3 has 16 residues. With 4 bases clipped from V and 0 bases from J, the junction kept 6 bases outside the gene matches. The CDR3: CASSPGTGAMNTEAFF. In DNA form, the CDR3 reads TGCGCCAGCAGCCCCGGGACAGGGGCTATGAACACTGAAGCTTTCTTT. The whole variable domain, filled in from reference TRBV5-1 and TRBJ1-1, reads KAGVTQTPRYLIKTRGQQVTLSCSPISGHRSVSWYQQTPGQGLQFLFEYFSETQRNKGNFPGRFSGRQFSNSRSEMNVSTLELGDSALYLCASSPGTGAMNTEAFFGQGTRLTVV.

This chain joins TRBV28 and TRBJ2-1; D gene ambiguous. The V gene's germline CDR1 is MDHEN and CDR2 SYDVKM. The V end lost 1 base, the J end lost 2 bases, and 12 bases lay between the germline ends. This CDR3 is built from 16 residues. The CDR3 loop reads CASSLSPDFAYNEQFF. CDR3 in DNA: TGTGCCAGCAGTTTATCCCCCGACTTTGCCTACAATGAGCAGTTCTTC.

The chain joins TRBV6-1 to TRBJ2-2; 9 positions match TRBD1. The J segment lost 5 bases and the V segment lost 2 bases, leaving 3 bases of the junction unmatched. The CDR3 contains 15 residues. Germline CDR1 reads MNHNS; CDR2 reads SASEGT. As DNA, the CDR3 is TGTGCCAGCAGTGAAAGAGGACAGGGGACCGGGGAGCTGTTTTTT. It is translated as CASSERGQGTGELFF.

This clone was picked up one time. The V gene is TRBV5-1, the J gene TRBJ2-1; TRBD2 aligns across 13 bases. Trimming removed 3 bases from V and 7 bases from J; junction bases left unmatched: 4. Germline assignment: CDR1 SGHRS and CDR2 YFSETQ. The CDR3 loop spans 15 amino acids. CDR3 sequence (DNA): TGCGCCAGCAGCTCCGGACTAGCGGGAGTGAATGAGCAGTTCTTC. It yields the protein CASSSGLAGVNEQFF.

The chain uses TRBV28 and TRBJ1-4, with TRBD1 matching over 7 bases. The CDR3 contains 16 residues. Germline CDR1 MDHEN, CDR2 SYDVKM. Germline trimming cut 6 bases from V and 2 bases from J; bases unmatched to any gene: 9. The CDR3 region has the DNA TGTGCCAGCAGCGTTGACAGGGTGCTGACTAATGAAAAACTGTTTTTT. As protein: CASSVDRVLTNEKLFF.

This rearrangement joins TRBV11-2 to TRBJ2-2; D gene ambiguous. The CDR3 is 12 residues long. Trimming pared 4 bases from V and 6 bases from J, leaving 6 bases between. The germline V gene has CDR1 SGHAT and CDR2 FQNNGV. CDR3: CASSSPPGELFF. CDR3 DNA: TGTGCCAGCAGCTCTCCTCCCGGGGAGCTGTTTTTT.

For this clone: The same CDR3 is also encoded by other DNA sequences in this sample. The CDR3 region is CATSDRKNEKLFF. The CDR3 nucleotides are TGTGCCACGTCCGACAGGAAAAATGAAAAACTGTTTTTT. The chain couples TRBV15 to TRBJ1-4, with TRBD1 as a possible D gene (6 bases). The CDR3 extends over 13 amino acids. CDR1 and CDR2 from the germline V gene are LNHNV and YYDKDF (reference sequence). With 9 bases removed from V and 5 bases from J, the gap between germline ends came to 13 bases.

The chain combines TRBV6-6 with TRBJ1-3, with D possibly matching TRBD1 (6 bases). The CDR3 loop spans 16 amino acids. The V gene's germline CDR1 is MNHNY and CDR2 SVGAGI (reference sequence). V lost 3 bases and J lost 4, with 16 bases in between. CDR3 protein: CASSYTNTGKGNTIYF. Written as DNA, the CDR3 is TGTGCCAGCAGTTATACGAACACAGGGAAAGGAAACACCATATATTTT.

The V and J genes are TRBV10-3 and TRBJ1-1, with 8 positions matching TRBD1. This CDR3 is built from 14 residues. CDR1 ENHRY and CDR2 SYGVKD come from the germline V gene. Trimming took 2 bases from V and 7 from J; bases not matched to a gene: 6. As DNA, the CDR3 is TGTGCCATCAGTGAGACAGGGGGAACCGATGAAGCTTTCTTT. This encodes CAISETGGTDEAFF.

This chain uses TRBV30 with TRBJ1-2; D is undetermined. CDR1 and CDR2 from the germline V gene are GTSNPN and SVGIG (reference sequence). Trimming shortened V by 1 base and J by 7 bases, and 10 bases separated the two germline ends. CDR3 length equals 12 residues. CDR3 amino acids: CAWSAGIIGYTF. The CDR3 region has the DNA TGTGCCTGGAGTGCGGGGATAATTGGCTACACCTTC.

The table lists this clone with a count of one. The CDR3, as DNA: TGTGCCAGCAGTCCGTCGGACAGGGTTGTCCACGAGCAGTACTTC. As protein: CASSPSDRVVHEQYF. The gene calls are TRBV28 and TRBJ2-7; 8 bases line up with TRBD1. Germline loops: CDR1 MDHEN, CDR2 SYDVKM. The CDR3 loop spans 15 amino acids. The junction had 11 bases not matched to a gene; V was cut back by 5 bases and J by 5 bases.